This record looks at one T cell receptor (beta chain) sequence and its context. This sample is drawn from a study of shared clonotypes between healthy human individuals. Method: immunoSEQ multiplex PCR; TCRdb's copy keeps in-frame clones and lacks some. The data show hundreds of thousands of clones, almost 97% seen once. The source of this sequence is a woman younger than 45 in good health. The material sequenced was naive CD4+ T cells sorted from blood. The subset denotes: CD45RA+ positively selected.

CDR3 nucleotides: TGTGCCAGTGGACCAGGGGGCTTGAACCAGCCCCAGCATTTT. This sequence encodes CASGPGGLNQPQHF. The chain combines TRBV19 with TRBJ1-5; TRBD1 aligns across 8 bases. The germline V gene encodes CDR1 LNHDA and CDR2 SQIVND (reference sequence). This CDR3 has 14 residues. The trim removed 8 bases at V and 7 bases at J, leaving 10 bases unmatched.